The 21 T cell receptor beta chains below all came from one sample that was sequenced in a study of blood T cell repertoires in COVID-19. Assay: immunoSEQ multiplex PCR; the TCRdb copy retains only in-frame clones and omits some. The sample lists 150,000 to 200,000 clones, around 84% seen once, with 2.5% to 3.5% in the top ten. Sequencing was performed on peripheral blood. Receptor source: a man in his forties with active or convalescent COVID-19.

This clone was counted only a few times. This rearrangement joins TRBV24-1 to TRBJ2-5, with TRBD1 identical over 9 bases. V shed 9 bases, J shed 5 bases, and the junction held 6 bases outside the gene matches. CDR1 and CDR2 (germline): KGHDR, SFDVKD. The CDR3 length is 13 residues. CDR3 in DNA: TGTGCCACCGGGGGACAGGGAGACGAGACCCAGTACTTC. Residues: CATGGQGDETQYF.

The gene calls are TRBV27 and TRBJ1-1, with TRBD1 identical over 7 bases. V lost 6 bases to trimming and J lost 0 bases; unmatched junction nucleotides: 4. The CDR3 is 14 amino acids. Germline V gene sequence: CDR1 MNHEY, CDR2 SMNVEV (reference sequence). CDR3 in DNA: TGTGCCAGCAGACCGACAGGGATGAACACTGAAGCTTTCTTT. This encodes CASRPTGMNTEAFF.

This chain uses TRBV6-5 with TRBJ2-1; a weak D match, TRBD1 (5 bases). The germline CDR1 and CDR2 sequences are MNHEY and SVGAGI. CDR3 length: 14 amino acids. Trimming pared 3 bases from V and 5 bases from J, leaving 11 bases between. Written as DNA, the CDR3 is TGTGCCAGCAGTTATGGGGCAATGGACAATGAGCAGTTCTTC. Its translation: CASSYGAMDNEQFF.

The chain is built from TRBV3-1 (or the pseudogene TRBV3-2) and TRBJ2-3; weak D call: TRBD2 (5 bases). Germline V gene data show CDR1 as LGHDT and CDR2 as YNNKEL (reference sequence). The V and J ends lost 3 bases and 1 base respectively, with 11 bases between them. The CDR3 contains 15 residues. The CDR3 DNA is TGTGCCAGCAGCCATTGGGGAGAGGGCACAGATACGCAGTATTTT. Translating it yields CASSHWGEGTDTQYF.

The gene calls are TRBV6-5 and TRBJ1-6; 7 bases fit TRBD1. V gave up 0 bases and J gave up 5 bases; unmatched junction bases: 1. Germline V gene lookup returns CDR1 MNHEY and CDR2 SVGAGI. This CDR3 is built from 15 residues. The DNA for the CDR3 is TGTGCCAGCAGTTACTCCGGGACAGATAATTCACCCCTCCACTTT. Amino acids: CASSYSGTDNSPLHF.

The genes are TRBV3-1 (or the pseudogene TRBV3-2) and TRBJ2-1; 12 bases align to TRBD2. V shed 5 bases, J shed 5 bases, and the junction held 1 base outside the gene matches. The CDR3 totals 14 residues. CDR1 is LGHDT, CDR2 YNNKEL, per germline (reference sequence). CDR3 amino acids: CASSTSGGNNEQFF. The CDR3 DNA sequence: TGTGCCAGCAGCACTAGCGGGGGGAACAATGAGCAGTTCTTC.

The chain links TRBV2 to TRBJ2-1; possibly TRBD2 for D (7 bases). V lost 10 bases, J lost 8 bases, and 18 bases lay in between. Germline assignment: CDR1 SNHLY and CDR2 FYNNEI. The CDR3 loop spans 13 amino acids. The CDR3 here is CATQGRGGDEQFF. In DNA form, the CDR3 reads TGTGCCACCCAGGGGAGGGGAGGAGATGAGCAGTTCTTC.

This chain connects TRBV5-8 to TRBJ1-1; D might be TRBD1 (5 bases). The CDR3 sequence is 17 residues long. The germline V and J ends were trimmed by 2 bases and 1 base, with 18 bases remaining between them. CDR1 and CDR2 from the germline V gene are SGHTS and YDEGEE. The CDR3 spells CASSFLRQLHKNTEAFF. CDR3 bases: TGTGCCAGCAGCTTTCTCCGACAGCTCCATAAGAACACTGAAGCTTTCTTT.

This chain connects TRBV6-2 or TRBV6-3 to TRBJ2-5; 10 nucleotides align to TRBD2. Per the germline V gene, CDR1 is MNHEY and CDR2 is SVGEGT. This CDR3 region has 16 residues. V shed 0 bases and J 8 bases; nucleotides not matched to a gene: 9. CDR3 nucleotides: TGTGCCAGCAGTTACTCGACGGCTAGCGGGGGCCGTACCCAGTACTTC. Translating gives CASSYSTASGGRTQYF.

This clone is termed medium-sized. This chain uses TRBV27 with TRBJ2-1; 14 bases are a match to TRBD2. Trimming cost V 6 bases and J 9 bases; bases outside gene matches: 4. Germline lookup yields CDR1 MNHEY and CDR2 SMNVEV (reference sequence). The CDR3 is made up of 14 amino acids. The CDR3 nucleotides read TGTGCCAGCAGAGGACTAGCGGGGGGCGGTGAGCAGTTCTTC. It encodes CASRGLAGGGEQFF.

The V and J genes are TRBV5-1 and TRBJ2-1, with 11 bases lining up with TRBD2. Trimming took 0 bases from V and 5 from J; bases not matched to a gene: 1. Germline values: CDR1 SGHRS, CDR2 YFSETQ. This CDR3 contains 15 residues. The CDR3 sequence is CASSLGLAGNNEQFF. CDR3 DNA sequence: TGCGCCAGCAGCTTGGGACTAGCGGGGAACAATGAGCAGTTCTTC.

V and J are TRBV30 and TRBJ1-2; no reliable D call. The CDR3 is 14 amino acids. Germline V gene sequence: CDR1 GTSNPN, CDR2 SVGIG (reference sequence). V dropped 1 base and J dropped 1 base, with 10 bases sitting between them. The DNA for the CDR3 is TGTGCCTGGAGTGGTCAGGCCCTTAACTATGGCTACACCTTC. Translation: CAWSGQALNYGYTF.

CDR3: CASSEAGWDTEAFF. The CDR3 DNA reads as TGTGCCAGCAGTGAGGCAGGGTGGGACACTGAAGCTTTCTTT. V gene TRBV6-1 combines with J gene TRBJ1-1; the D gene is possibly TRBD1 (5 bases). Germline V lookup: CDR1 MNHNS, CDR2 SASEGT. The V gene lost 3 bases and the J gene lost 3 bases, with 11 bases spanning the gap. There are 14 residues in the CDR3.

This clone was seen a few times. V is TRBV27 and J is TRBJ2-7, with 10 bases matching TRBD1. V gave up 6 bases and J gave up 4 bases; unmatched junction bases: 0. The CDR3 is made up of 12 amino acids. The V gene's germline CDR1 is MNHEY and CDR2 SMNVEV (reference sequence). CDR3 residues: CASRDRGYEQYF. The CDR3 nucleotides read TGTGCCAGCAGGGACAGGGGGTACGAGCAGTACTTC.

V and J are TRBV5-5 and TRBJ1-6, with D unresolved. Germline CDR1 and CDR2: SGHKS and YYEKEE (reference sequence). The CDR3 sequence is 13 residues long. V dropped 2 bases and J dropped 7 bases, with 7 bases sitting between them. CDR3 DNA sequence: TGTGCCAGCAGCTTTGACACCAATTCACCCCTCCACTTT. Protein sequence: CASSFDTNSPLHF.

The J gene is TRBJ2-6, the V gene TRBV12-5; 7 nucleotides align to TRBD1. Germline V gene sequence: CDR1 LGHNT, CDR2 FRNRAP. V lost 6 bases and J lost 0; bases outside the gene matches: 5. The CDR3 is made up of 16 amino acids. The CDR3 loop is CASGPTGSSGANVLTF. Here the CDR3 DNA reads TGTGCTAGTGGACCGACAGGGAGCTCTGGGGCCAACGTCCTGACTTTC.

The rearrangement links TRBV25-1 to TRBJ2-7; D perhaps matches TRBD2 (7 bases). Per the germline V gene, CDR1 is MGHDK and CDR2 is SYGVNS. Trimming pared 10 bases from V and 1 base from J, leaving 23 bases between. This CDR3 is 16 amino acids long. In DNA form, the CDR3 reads TGTGCCACTACGCCACCGGGGGGCCTTGATTCCTACGAGCAGTACTTC. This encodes CATTPPGGLDSYEQYF.

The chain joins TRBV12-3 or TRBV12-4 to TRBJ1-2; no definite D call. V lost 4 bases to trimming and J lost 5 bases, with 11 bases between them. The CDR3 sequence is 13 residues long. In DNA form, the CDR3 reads TGTGCCAGCAGTTCGAGTTCCGGGTATGGCTACACCTTC. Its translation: CASSSSSGYGYTF.

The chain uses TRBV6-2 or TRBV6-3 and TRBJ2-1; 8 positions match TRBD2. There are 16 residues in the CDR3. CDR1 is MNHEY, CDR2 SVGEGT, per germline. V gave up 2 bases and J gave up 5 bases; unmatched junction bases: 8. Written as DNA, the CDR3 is TGTGCCAGCAGTTACCCTTTGCTAGCGGGTCACAATGAGCAGTTCTTC. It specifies CASSYPLLAGHNEQFF.

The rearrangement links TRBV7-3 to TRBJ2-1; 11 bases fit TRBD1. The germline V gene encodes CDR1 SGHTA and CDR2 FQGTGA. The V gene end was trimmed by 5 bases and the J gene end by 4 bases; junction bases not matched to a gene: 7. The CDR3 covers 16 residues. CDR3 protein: CASSRSGTGGYNEQFF. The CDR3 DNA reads TGTGCCAGCAGCAGATCCGGGACAGGGGGGTACAATGAGCAGTTCTTC.

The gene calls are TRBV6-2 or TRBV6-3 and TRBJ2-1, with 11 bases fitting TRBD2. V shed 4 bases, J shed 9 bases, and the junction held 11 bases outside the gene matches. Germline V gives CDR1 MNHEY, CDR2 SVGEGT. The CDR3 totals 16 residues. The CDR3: CASSSQTSGAPAEQFF. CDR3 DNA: TGTGCCAGCAGTTCCCAGACTAGCGGGGCGCCAGCTGAGCAGTTCTTC.